The sequence of this T cell receptor beta chain was determined in a study of shared clonotypes between healthy human individuals. Study-level results: Non-shared clonotypes had lower generation probabilities than those shared by all four donors.

Clones were sequenced by immunoSEQ multiplex PCR, and TCRdb holds only the in-frame ones, with some missing. The sample has around 620,000 clones; approximately 95% are singletons. Regarding this clone: Its antigen is unknown.

Germline V lookup: CDR1 MDHEN, CDR2 SYDVKM. This CDR3 has 13 residues. The naive CD8 subset, CD45RO-negative cells positively selected for CCR7, excluded terminally differentiated effector memory CD45RA+ cells. Specimen: naive CD8+ T cells sorted from blood. This sequence joins TRBV28 and TRBJ2-5, with TRBD2 as a possible D gene (6 bases). The DNA end is more similar to TRBJ2-7, so the J call may be wrong. The TCR comes from a woman in her 30s in good health. DNA of the CDR3: TGTGCCAGCATGGAGACTAGCTCCTACGAGCAGTACTTC. Translated, it gives CASMETSSYEQYF.